The next 7 T cell receptor beta chains were all read from a single sample in a study of cytomegalovirus exposure and HLA in healthy donors. Measured with immunoSEQ multiplex PCR; TCRdb has only the in-frame clones, and not every one. This table holds fewer than 120,000 clones, roughly 90% found once. The sequenced sample consisted of PBMCs. These receptors came from a woman under 40 in good health and CMV-seropositive.

The gene calls are TRBV6-6 and TRBJ2-7; 7 nucleotides align to TRBD2. CDR3 size: 14 residues. The V and J ends lost 3 bases and 7 bases, in that order; junction bases with no gene match: 9. Per germline, CDR1 MNHNY and CDR2 SVGAGI (reference sequence). This chain's CDR3 is CASSYSGGGAEQYF. DNA for the CDR3: TGTGCCAGCAGTTATTCGGGGGGTGGAGCGGAGCAGTACTTC.

The rearrangement joins TRBV5-6 to TRBJ2-2; D gene ambiguous. This CDR3 spans 16 amino acids. Germline CDR1 and CDR2: SGHDT and YYEEEE. The V gene lost 3 bases and the J gene lost 5 bases, with 17 bases spanning the gap. CDR3 protein: CASSSTLLRSTGELFF. In DNA form, the CDR3 reads TGTGCCAGCAGCTCCACCTTACTACGGTCAACCGGGGAGCTGTTTTTT.

The rearrangement links TRBV18 to TRBJ1-1, with D tentatively TRBD1 (5 bases). In germline, CDR1 is KGHSH, CDR2 LQKENI. The CDR3 has 16 amino acids. Trimming removed 6 bases at V and 1 base at J, with 18 bases between. Here the CDR3 reads CASSPLDTTRNTEAFF. DNA of the CDR3: TGTGCCAGCTCCCCATTGGACACCACGAGGAACACTGAAGCTTTCTTT. The variable domain in full, completed from reference TRBV18 and TRBJ1-1, reads NAGVMQNPRHLVRRRGQEARLRCSPMKGHSHVYWYRQLPEEGLKFMVYLQKENIIDESGMPKERFSAEFPKEGPSILRIQQVVRGDSAAYFCASSPLDTTRNTEAFFGQGTRLTVV.

The chain is built from TRBV5-6 and TRBJ2-1, with TRBD2 matching 8 bases. The J segment lost 3 bases and the V segment lost 4 bases, leaving 9 bases of the junction unmatched. Looked up from germline, CDR1 is SGHDT and CDR2 is YYEEEE. This CDR3 has 16 amino acids. The CDR3 protein is CASSLRGATYYNEQFF. The CDR3 bases are TGTGCCAGCAGCCTGCGGGGGGCCACCTACTACAATGAGCAGTTCTTC.

V usage is TRBV9 and J usage is TRBJ1-2; TRBD1 is a possible D gene (5 bases). With 4 bases removed from V and 3 bases from J, the gap between germline ends came to 10 bases. The germline gives CDR1 SGDLS, CDR2 YYNGEE. CDR3 length: 13 amino acids. DNA for the CDR3: TGTGCCAGCAGCCCAAGACAGTACTATGGCTACACCTTC. Translated, it gives CASSPRQYYGYTF.

The chain uses TRBV4-2 and TRBJ2-7; tentatively, D is TRBD1 (5 bases). Germline V gene lookup returns CDR1 LGHNA and CDR2 YNFKEQ. The CDR3 length is 13 residues. The ends were cut back, 3 bases at V and 7 bases at J, with 13 bases in the middle. The DNA for the CDR3 is TGTGCCAGCAGCCACGAAGGGGCAGGTGAGCAGTACTTC. This translates into CASSHEGAGEQYF.

The rearrangement links TRBV7-2 to TRBJ2-7; 11 bases match TRBD2. This CDR3 has 16 residues. V was clipped by 5 bases and J by 2 bases; unmatched bases: 8. Germline V gene sequence: CDR1 SGHTA, CDR2 FQGNSA. The CDR3 region is CASSPSSGRLPYEQYF. CDR3 nucleotide sequence: TGTGCCAGCAGCCCTTCTAGCGGGAGGCTCCCCTACGAGCAGTACTTC.